Below, 28 T cell receptor beta chains from the same sample are listed, as sequenced in a study of beta chain features in type 1 diabetes. Reverse transcribing all isolated RNA meant expressed TCRB transcripts were sequenced. The protocol was immunoSEQ multiplex PCR, while the TCRdb copy is restricted to in-frame clones and leaves out a portion. The table records roughly 380,000 clones, about 20% of them present only once. Source material: naive CD4+ T cells from blood. The receptors originated from a woman under 30 in good health.

Only a few counts were recorded for this clone. The chain has TRBV11-2 and TRBJ2-7; perhaps TRBD2 as D (5 bases). The V gene's germline CDR1 is SGHAT and CDR2 FQNNGV. This CDR3 has 11 residues. The V end was cut by 1 base, the J end by 7 bases, with 5 bases between. This CDR3 is CASSLAGEQYF. CDR3 bases: TGTGCCAGCAGCTTAGCGGGGGAGCAGTACTTC.

This clone was found a few times. The chain uses TRBV10-3 and TRBJ1-1; no definite D call. V was cut by 6 bases and J by 0 bases, with 8 bases left in between. CDR1 and CDR2 from the germline V gene are ENHRY and SYGVKD. The CDR3 spans 13 residues. CDR3 amino acids: CAIREVMNTEAFF. The DNA of the CDR3 is TGTGCCATCAGGGAGGTCATGAACACTGAAGCTTTCTTT.

The chain employs TRBV7-9 and TRBJ2-2; tentative D call: TRBD1 (6 bases). The CDR3 length is 15 residues. Germline loops: CDR1 SEHNR, CDR2 FQNEAQ (reference sequence). V lost 5 bases, J lost 2 bases, and 12 bases lay in between. CDR3 residues: CASSPGTINTGELFF. Here the CDR3 DNA reads TGTGCCAGCAGCCCCGGGACAATTAACACCGGGGAGCTGTTTTTT.

This clone was seen only a few times. This chain uses TRBV7-9 with TRBJ2-7; 12 positions match TRBD1. After removal of 5 bases from V and 3 bases from J, the junction contained 2 bases not matched to a gene. This CDR3 is built from 14 residues. Germline values: CDR1 SEHNR, CDR2 FQNEAQ (reference sequence). This CDR3 reads CASSRDRGRYEQYF. Written as DNA, the CDR3 is TGTGCCAGCAGCCGGGACAGGGGGCGCTACGAGCAGTACTTC.

This clone has more than one count but fewer than ten. The chain employs TRBV5-1 and TRBJ2-3, with TRBD2 matching 8 bases. The CDR3 consists of 16 residues. CDR1 and CDR2 from the germline V gene are SGHRS and YFSETQ. Losses at the gene ends were 4 bases for V and 0 bases for J; bases not matched to a gene: 7. The CDR3 nucleotides are TGCGCCAGCAGCCGGCTACTAGCGGCTAGCACAGATACGCAGTATTTT. Residues: CASSRLLAASTDTQYF.

This chain connects TRBV15 to TRBJ2-7; 7 nucleotides line up with TRBD1. Germline lookup yields CDR1 LNHNV and CDR2 YYDKDF (reference sequence). This CDR3 has 16 amino acids. The trim removed 0 bases at V and 2 bases at J, leaving 7 bases unmatched. The CDR3 DNA reads as TGTGCCACCAGCAGAGAAGACAGGGATTGGACCTACGAGCAGTACTTC. This sequence encodes CATSREDRDWTYEQYF. Full variable domain (rest looked up from reference TRBV15 and TRBJ2-7): DAMVIQNPRYQVTQFGKPVTLSCSQTLNHNVMYWYQQKSSQAPKLLFHYYDKDFNNEADTPDNFQSRRPNTSFCFLDIRSPGLGDTAMYLCATSREDRDWTYEQYFGPGTRLTVT.

This clone was counted only a few times. V gene TRBV19 combines with J gene TRBJ2-3, with TRBD1 matching over 10 bases. The CDR3 is 14 amino acids. Germline lookup yields CDR1 LNHDA and CDR2 SQIVND (reference sequence). Trimming at V came to 7 bases and at J to 4 bases, leaving 5 bases not matched to a gene. This CDR3 is CASKRDRGADTQYF. CDR3 coding DNA: TGTGCCAGTAAACGGGACAGGGGAGCAGATACGCAGTATTTT.

This clone has only a few counts. The chain combines TRBV28 with TRBJ1-2; weak D call: TRBD1 (5 bases). V lost 7 bases, J lost 5 bases, and 14 bases lay in between. The germline gives CDR1 MDHEN, CDR2 SYDVKM. The CDR3 spans 13 residues. CDR3 amino acids: CASTQGLLYGYTF. DNA of the CDR3: TGTGCCAGCACTCAGGGACTGCTATATGGCTACACCTTC.

This chain connects TRBV6-6 to TRBJ2-3; 7 bases map to TRBD1. V shed 10 bases and J 2 bases; nucleotides not matched to a gene: 9. The CDR3 is 14 amino acids. CDR1 and CDR2 (germline): MNHNY, SVGAGI (reference sequence). The CDR3 DNA is TGTGCCACCGATAACAGGGGAAACACAGATACGCAGTATTTT. This encodes CATDNRGNTDTQYF.

This clone was seen more than once but under ten times. This rearrangement joins TRBV4-1 to TRBJ2-3; 13 bases agree with TRBD2. The CDR3 totals 16 residues. Germline lookup yields CDR1 MGHRA and CDR2 YSYEKL. Germline trimming cut 3 bases from V and 5 bases from J; bases unmatched to any gene: 5. For the CDR3, the DNA is TGCGCCAGCAGCCACAGGACTAGCGGGAGAGGAGATACGCAGTATTTT. This translates into CASSHRTSGRGDTQYF.

This chain connects TRBV28 to TRBJ2-7; 8 bases fit TRBD1. Germline V lookup: CDR1 MDHEN, CDR2 SYDVKM. Unmatched junction bases numbered 7, after V lost 3 bases and J lost 3 bases. The CDR3 is made up of 15 amino acids. CDR3 residues: CASSFPRTGNYEQYF. DNA of the CDR3: TGTGCCAGCAGTTTCCCACGGACAGGGAACTACGAGCAGTACTTC.

As for this clone: Other DNA sequences from this sample encode an identical CDR3 as well. The chain recombines TRBV5-1 with TRBJ1-1; 10 nucleotides agree with TRBD1. The germline V gene has CDR1 SGHRS and CDR2 YFSETQ. J was trimmed by 2 bases and V by 4 bases; bases with no gene match: 2. This CDR3 region has 14 residues. In DNA form, the CDR3 reads TGCGCCAGCAGCGTGACAGGGGGCAACACTGAAGCTTTCTTT. Residues: CASSVTGGNTEAFF.

The genes are TRBV6-5 and TRBJ1-1, with unresolved D. Germline loops: CDR1 MNHEY, CDR2 SVGAGI. The CDR3 runs to 13 residues. Trimming removed 0 bases from V and 3 bases from J, with 5 bases in between. The CDR3 bases are TGTGCCAGCAGTTACTCCTTTGACACTGAAGCTTTCTTT. It translates to CASSYSFDTEAFF.

This clone was recorded a few times. The V call is TRBV19, the J call TRBJ2-7; possible D gene TRBD1, 5 bases. CDR1 is LNHDA, CDR2 SQIVND, per germline (reference sequence). There are 14 residues in the CDR3. The V and J ends lost 4 bases and 6 bases respectively, with 16 bases between them. DNA of the CDR3: TGTGCCAGTAGTAGGATTTGGCAGGGCGGCGAGCAGTACTTC. Its translation: CASSRIWQGGEQYF.

This clone was counted a few times. This chain links TRBV4-3 with TRBJ1-4; weak D call: TRBD1 (5 bases). The CDR3 contains 13 residues. The V and J ends lost 1 base and 8 bases respectively, with 8 bases between them. The germline V gene has CDR1 LGHNA and CDR2 YSLEER. The CDR3, as DNA: TGCGCCAGCAGCCAAGTCAGGGAAGAAAAACTGTTTTTT. Its translation: CASSQVREEKLFF.

CDR3 nucleotide sequence: TGTGCCAGCAGCCCTAGTGGGACTGGGACCTCCTACGAGCAGTACTTC. This encodes CASSPSGTGTSYEQYF. V is TRBV9 and J is TRBJ2-7; D might be TRBD2 (6 bases). V was cut by 4 bases and J by 0 bases, with 17 bases left in between. The CDR3 runs 16 residues. The germline V gene has CDR1 SGDLS and CDR2 YYNGEE.

The chain combines TRBV15 with TRBJ2-7; maybe TRBD2 (5 bases). CDR1 and CDR2 from the germline V gene are LNHNV and YYDKDF (reference sequence). V dropped 5 bases and J dropped 2 bases, with 16 bases sitting between them. CDR3 length equals 15 residues. CDR3 nucleotide sequence: TGTGCCACCAGCGAAGAGGGAGAAATCCCCTACGAGCAGTACTTC. Translation: CATSEEGEIPYEQYF. Combining the CDR3 with reference TRBV15 and TRBJ2-7 gives the whole variable domain DAMVIQNPRYQVTQFGKPVTLSCSQTLNHNVMYWYQQKSSQAPKLLFHYYDKDFNNEADTPDNFQSRRPNTSFCFLDIRSPGLGDTAMYLCATSEEGEIPYEQYFGPGTRLTVT.

This clone came up a few times. The chain is built from TRBV7-9 and TRBJ2-1; TRBD2 aligns across 9 bases. Germline V CDR1 and CDR2: SEHNR, FQNEAQ (reference sequence). The CDR3 sequence is 15 residues long. V dropped 4 bases and J dropped 0; count of bases not matched to a gene: 1. CDR3 loop: CASSSREGSYNEQFF. The DNA of the CDR3 is TGTGCCAGCAGCTCGCGGGAGGGCTCCTACAATGAGCAGTTCTTC.

In its sample, this clone was seen a few times. V is TRBV9 and J is TRBJ1-2, with 8 bases identical to TRBD1. CDR1 is SGDLS, CDR2 YYNGEE, per germline. The CDR3 runs 14 residues. Trimming removed 0 bases from V and 7 bases from J; junction bases left unmatched: 5. Here the CDR3 reads CASSVAGGVGGYTF. In DNA form, the CDR3 reads TGTGCCAGCAGCGTAGCAGGGGGCGTCGGTGGCTACACCTTC. The variable domain in full, with the rest retrieved from reference TRBV9 and TRBJ1-2, is DSGVTQTPKHLITATGQRVTLRCSPRSGDLSVYWYQQSLDQGLQFLIQYYNGEERAKGNILERFSAQQFPDLHSELNLSSLELGDSALYFCASSVAGGVGGYTFGSGTRLTVV.

This clone was counted a few times. This chain connects TRBV30 to TRBJ1-5; TRBD1 matches 7 bases. The CDR3 spans 13 residues. Per the germline V gene, CDR1 is GTSNPN and CDR2 is SVGIG (reference sequence). With 3 bases clipped from V and 6 bases from J, the junction kept 5 bases outside the gene matches. The CDR3 is CAWSKQGTQPQHF. The DNA of the CDR3 is TGTGCCTGGAGCAAACAGGGGACTCAGCCCCAGCATTTT.

The chain recombines TRBV30 with TRBJ2-2, with D perhaps matching TRBD1 (6 bases). The V end lost 2 bases, the J end lost 5 bases, and 9 bases lay between the germline ends. The germline V gene has CDR1 GTSNPN and CDR2 SVGIG (reference sequence). This CDR3 contains 13 residues. For the CDR3, the DNA is TGTGCCTGGAGTCGGACAGTTACCGGGGAGCTGTTTTTT. This gives the protein CAWSRTVTGELFF. The whole variable domain, remainder taken from reference TRBV30 and TRBJ2-2, is SQTIHQWPATLVQPVGSPLSLECTVEGTSNPNLYWYRQAAGRGLQLLFYSVGIGQISSEVPQNLSASRPQDRQFILSSKKLLLSDSGFYLCAWSRTVTGELFFGEGSRLTVL.

The V call is TRBV9, the J call TRBJ2-5, with 12 nucleotides matching TRBD2. This CDR3 is built from 17 residues. The J segment lost 5 bases and the V segment lost 0 bases, leaving 8 bases of the junction unmatched. Germline values: CDR1 SGDLS, CDR2 YYNGEE. As DNA, the CDR3 is TGTGCCAGCAGCGTAGGGGGACTAGCGGGCGGGCCGGAGACCCAGTACTTC. It translates to CASSVGGLAGGPETQYF.

The table lists this clone with a few counts. The chain employs TRBV15 and TRBJ2-5; possible D gene TRBD1, 5 bases. V was trimmed by 2 bases and J by 7 bases, leaving 14 bases between them. The germline V gene has CDR1 LNHNV and CDR2 YYDKDF (reference sequence). The CDR3 consists of 14 residues. The CDR3 region has the DNA TGTGCCACCAGCAGACCAGACAGTCCCCTGACCCAGTACTTC. This codes for CATSRPDSPLTQYF.

The chain recombines TRBV7-9 with TRBJ2-6, with TRBD1 as a possible D gene (5 bases). CDR3 length equals 16 residues. V shed 5 bases and J shed 0 bases, with 11 bases lying between them. Germline V gene lookup returns CDR1 SEHNR and CDR2 FQNEAQ (reference sequence). In DNA form, the CDR3 reads TGTGCCAGCAGCCCGCACAGGAGCTCTGGGGCCAACGTCCTGACTTTC. The encoded protein is CASSPHRSSGANVLTF. The whole variable domain, remainder taken from reference TRBV7-9 and TRBJ2-6, is DTGVSQNPRHKITKRGQNVTFRCDPISEHNRLYWYRQTLGQGPEFLTYFQNEAQLEKSRLLSDRFSAERPKGSFSTLEIQRTEQGDSAMYLCASSPHRSSGANVLTFGAGSRLTVL.

The rearrangement links TRBV27 to TRBJ2-3; maybe TRBD2 (6 bases). This CDR3 has 12 residues. Germline CDR1 is MNHEY and CDR2 is SMNVEV (reference sequence). Trimming pared 8 bases from V and 0 bases from J, leaving 6 bases between. DNA for the CDR3: TGTGCCAGCCGGGGGAGCACAGATACGCAGTATTTT. Translation: CASRGSTDTQYF.

This clone has only a few counts. This rearrangement joins TRBV19 to TRBJ2-1, with D uncertain. The CDR3 covers 12 residues. Per the germline V gene, CDR1 is LNHDA and CDR2 is SQIVND (reference sequence). V shed 3 bases and J shed 5 bases, with 5 bases lying between them. CDR3 nucleotide sequence: TGTGCCAGTAGTATTGAGGACAATGAGCAGTTCTTC. Translation gives CASSIEDNEQFF.

The table lists this clone with a few counts. This CDR3 is CASREASSYNEQFF. The CDR3 coding sequence is TGTGCCAGCAGGGAGGCGAGCTCCTACAATGAGCAGTTCTTC. J is TRBJ2-1 and V is TRBV6-5; D is perhaps TRBD2 (5 bases). The CDR3 length is 14 residues. The V end was cut by 6 bases, the J end by 0 bases, with 9 bases between. Germline V CDR1 and CDR2: MNHEY, SVGAGI.

This clone was seen only a few times. This rearrangement joins TRBV5-1 to TRBJ1-2, with D possibly being TRBD1 (5 bases). CDR3 length: 13 residues. With 4 bases removed from V and 4 bases from J, the gap between germline ends came to 11 bases. The germline V gene has CDR1 SGHRS and CDR2 YFSETQ. Here the CDR3 reads CASSPGGVYGYTF. The CDR3 DNA follows: TGCGCCAGCAGCCCGGGGGGAGTCTATGGCTACACCTTC.